A single sample gave rise to the 4 T cell receptor beta chains below, sequenced in a study of response to subunit inactivated influenza vaccine. Each CDR3 protein gets one entry after TCRdb re-called the RT-PCR reads with MiXCR. The sample consists of a few hundred thousand distinct CDR3 sequences, roughly 15% of them appearing once. Specimen: PBMCs from blood, collected 11 to 12 days after vaccination. These receptors were taken from a man aged 50 or older who received an inactivated influenza vaccine.

In this sample, this clonotype turned up a few times. The rearrangement links TRBV24-1 to TRBJ2-7; no clear D gene. Trimming removed 2 bases from V and 1 base from J, with 5 bases in between. The CDR3 runs to 13 residues. Germline values: CDR1 KGHDR, CDR2 SFDVKD. The CDR3 DNA sequence: TGTGCCACCAGTGATTGGGCTTCCTACGAGCAGTACTTC. Protein: CATSDWASYEQYF.

CDR3 sequence (DNA): TGCAGTGCTTACAGCGGGAGGGCCTACGAGCAGTACTTC. This gives the protein CSAYSGRAYEQYF. The rearrangement links TRBV20-1 to TRBJ2-7; TRBD2 matches at 10 bases. Losses at the gene ends were 5 bases for V and 2 bases for J; bases not matched to a gene: 3. The CDR3 has 13 amino acids. Germline CDR1 and CDR2: DFQATT and SNEGSKA (reference sequence).

This clonotype occurred many times. This chain joins TRBV7-2 and TRBJ2-6, with D unclear. CDR3 length equals 14 residues. Germline V CDR1 and CDR2: SGHTA, FQGNSA. Trimming left V 5 bases short and J 3 bases short, with 8 bases between. In nucleotides, the CDR3 is TGTGCCAGCAGCCGTATGAGTGGGGCCAACGTCCTGACTTTC. This translates into CASSRMSGANVLTF.

Only a few counts were recorded for this clonotype. V usage is TRBV5-1 and J usage is TRBJ2-1; 7 bases match TRBD1. With 0 bases clipped from V and 8 bases from J, the junction kept 8 bases outside the gene matches. This CDR3 is built from 15 residues. CDR1 SGHRS and CDR2 YFSETQ come from the germline V gene. CDR3 loop: CASSLASTGVDEQFF. Written as DNA, the CDR3 is TGCGCCAGCAGCTTGGCCAGTACAGGGGTCGATGAGCAGTTCTTC.